The 17 T cell receptor beta chains reported below all come from one sample, sequenced in a study of tumor-infiltrating lymphocytes in primary liver carcinoma. The authors made TCR beta cDNA from roughly 480 ng total RNA with a constant-region primer. Construction of TCR beta libraries relied on three successive nested multiplex PCR rounds employing slightly modified ARM-PCR. Primers for the first two PCR rounds were TRBV1-TRBV30 forward primers and a C-beta reverse primer (roughly 10 cycles per round). Via MiXCR, TCRdb re-called the multiplex PCR reads, giving one row per CDR3 protein. The sample has some 190,000 distinct CDR3 sequences, around 60% seen once. Germline DNA was also extracted, with blood RNA taken from unsorted whole blood. Specimen: peripheral blood. The receptor set was obtained from a man in his forties with primary liver carcinoma and hepatitis B virus infection.

There are a few counts of this clonotype. The V gene is TRBV10-3, the J gene TRBJ2-2; 8 bases align to TRBD2. This CDR3 contains 13 residues. The V and J ends lost 5 bases and 6 bases, in that order; junction bases with no gene match: 2. Germline-derived CDR1 and CDR2 are ENHRY and SYGVKD. This chain's CDR3 is CAISPTSAGELFF. DNA of the CDR3: TGTGCCATCAGTCCGACTAGCGCCGGGGAGCTGTTTTTT.

This clonotype has only a few counts. The rearrangement joins TRBV6-5 to TRBJ2-5; D gene uncertain. The CDR3 extends over 13 amino acids. Germline values: CDR1 MNHEY, CDR2 SVGAGI. The V gene lost 6 bases and the J gene lost 1 base, with 9 bases spanning the gap. CDR3 sequence reads: CASRGRSQETQYF. CDR3 nucleotide sequence: TGTGCCAGCAGGGGTAGGAGCCAAGAGACCCAGTACTTC.

This clonotype was seen repeatedly, ten times or more. The rearrangement links TRBV11-2 to TRBJ2-6; D gene uncertain. With 2 bases removed from V and 2 bases from J, the gap between germline ends came to 4 bases. The CDR3 contains 14 residues. The germline gives CDR1 SGHAT, CDR2 FQNNGV. The CDR3 reads CASSLSPGANVLTF. The CDR3 region has the DNA TGTGCCAGCAGCTTATCCCCTGGGGCCAACGTCCTGACTTTC. The variable domain in full, with the rest retrieved from reference TRBV11-2 and TRBJ2-6, is EAGVAQSPRYKIIEKRQSVAFWCNPISGHATLYWYQQILGQGPKLLIQFQNNGVVDDSQLPKDRFSAERLKGVDSTLKIQPAKLEDSAVYLCASSLSPGANVLTFGAGSRLTVL.

A remark on this clonotype: Germline and junction disagree at one end, which may indicate a read error. The rearrangement uses TRBV11-2 and TRBJ2-1; TRBD1 or TRBD2 may be the D gene (6 bases each). From germline, CDR1 is SGHAT and CDR2 FQNNGV. This CDR3 is built from 16 residues. The CDR3 bases are TGTGCCTGCAGCCTCGGAGGGGGTTTCTCCTACAACGAGCAGTTCTTC. Translation gives CACSLGGGFSYNEQFF.

Notes on this clonotype: This may be a read error, as it is one base from a much larger clone. This chain uses TRBV14 with TRBJ2-1; 8 nucleotides line up with TRBD2. There are 16 residues in the CDR3. Germline loops: CDR1 SGHDN, CDR2 FVKESK. CDR3 protein: CANSSQSGSVYNEQFF. The CDR3 nucleotides read TGTGCCAACAGCTCTCAGAGCGGGAGTGTCTACAATGAGCAGTTCTTC.

Of note for this clonotype: A read error may produce the germline difference seen at one junction end. The genes are TRBV12-3 or TRBV12-4 and TRBJ2-3, with TRBD2 matching over 11 bases. The CDR3 covers 15 residues. The CDR3 protein is CANSLAGGVVYTQYF. The CDR3 DNA sequence: TGTGCCAACAGTTTAGCGGGGGGGGTTGTGTATACGCAGTATTTT.

The chain joins TRBV29-1 to TRBJ2-7; 9 nucleotides line up with TRBD1. V lost 7 bases and J lost 5; bases outside the gene matches: 6. CDR1 is SQVTM, CDR2 ANQGSEA, per germline. The CDR3 extends over 12 amino acids. The CDR3 region is CSAEGQGNEQYF. The CDR3 nucleotides read TGCAGCGCCGAGGGACAGGGAAACGAGCAGTACTTC.

V and J are TRBV11-2 and TRBJ2-5; no clear D. The CDR3 is 15 residues long. Trimming pared 0 bases from V and 1 base from J, leaving 9 bases between. Germline V gene lookup returns CDR1 SGHAT and CDR2 FQNNGV. CDR3 coding DNA: TGTGCCAGCAGCTTAGAGGCGAGGCCCCAAGAGACCCAGTACTTC. Its translation: CASSLEARPQETQYF. The full variable domain, completed using reference TRBV11-2 and TRBJ2-5, is EAGVAQSPRYKIIEKRQSVAFWCNPISGHATLYWYQQILGQGPKLLIQFQNNGVVDDSQLPKDRFSAERLKGVDSTLKIQPAKLEDSAVYLCASSLEARPQETQYFGPGTRLLVL.

With regard to this clonotype: A much more abundant neighbour one base away suggests this may be a read error. The chain is built from TRBV11-2 and TRBJ2-7, with unresolved D. Germline lookup yields CDR1 SGHAT and CDR2 FQNNGV. The CDR3 totals 14 residues. The CDR3 reads CASSLGVAAYEHYF. CDR3 DNA: TGTGCCAGCAGCTTAGGGGTCGCCGCGTACGAGCACTACTTC.

This clonotype was seen only a few times. The rearrangement links TRBV6-1 to TRBJ1-6; D is possibly TRBD1 (5 bases). CDR3 length: 15 residues. CDR1 MNHNS and CDR2 SASEGT come from the germline V gene. The V end was cut by 2 bases, the J end by 7 bases, with 12 bases between. The CDR3 region has the DNA TGTGCCAGCAGTGAAAGGGGATCTTCGAATTCACCCCTCCACTTT. Its protein is CASSERGSSNSPLHF.

The chain combines TRBV10-2 with TRBJ2-7; D tentatively fits TRBD1 or TRBD2 (6 bases each). V shed 5 bases and J shed 3 bases, with 11 bases lying between them. Germline V gene lookup returns CDR1 WSHSY and CDR2 SAAADI. The length of the CDR3 is 13 residues. The CDR3 nucleotides read TGCGCCAGCAGTTGGGGGGCTCGCTACGAGCAGTACTTC. This codes for CASSWGARYEQYF.

The V gene is TRBV12-3 or TRBV12-4, the J gene TRBJ2-1, with 7 bases identical to TRBD2. The CDR3 runs 13 residues. V dropped 4 bases and J dropped 8; count of bases not matched to a gene: 5. CDR3: CASSWGGVDEQFF. CDR3 DNA: TGTGCCAGCAGTTGGGGGGGGGTGGATGAGCAGTTCTTC.

V gene TRBV7-9 combines with J gene TRBJ1-1; D gene unclear. V lost 7 bases, J lost 0 bases, and 9 bases lay in between. This CDR3 contains 13 residues. Germline V lookup: CDR1 SEHNR, CDR2 FQNEAQ (reference sequence). CDR3 bases: TGTGCCAGCACCTTCGAAGTGAACACTGAAGCTTTCTTT. Its translation is CASTFEVNTEAFF.

The chain uses TRBV6-5 and TRBJ2-1; 8 nucleotides match TRBD2. Germline V gene data show CDR1 as MNHEY and CDR2 as SVGAGI. The CDR3 totals 13 residues. The CDR3 sequence: CASGGREANEQFF. In nucleotides, the CDR3 is TGTGCGAGCGGGGGTAGAGAGGCCAATGAGCAGTTCTTC.

The V call is TRBV4-1, the J call TRBJ2-7; 8 bases agree with TRBD2. This CDR3 has 15 amino acids. Germline trimming cut 1 base from V and 3 bases from J; bases unmatched to any gene: 5. Germline V gene lookup returns CDR1 MGHRA and CDR2 YSYEKL. CDR3: CASSQGLGLDYEQYF. In DNA, the CDR3 is TGCGCCAGCAGCCAAGGCTTGGGACTAGACTACGAGCAGTACTTC.

The genes are TRBV30 and TRBJ2-1, with 10 bases identical to TRBD2. The germline V gene has CDR1 GTSNPN and CDR2 SVGIG (reference sequence). V lost 1 base, J lost 7 bases, and 7 bases stayed unmatched. The CDR3 runs 15 residues. The CDR3 loop reads CAWSETSGRVNEQFF. The CDR3 region has the DNA TGTGCCTGGAGTGAAACCAGCGGGAGGGTTAATGAGCAGTTCTTC.

Regarding this clonotype: A read error may produce the germline difference seen at one junction end. This rearrangement joins TRBV4-2 to TRBJ2-7, with a possible D match to TRBD2 (6 bases). Germline V gene data show CDR1 as LGHNA and CDR2 as YNFKEQ. The CDR3 has 16 amino acids. CDR3 region: CTSSQVFSGPAYEQYF. CDR3 nucleotide sequence: TGTACCAGCAGCCAAGTATTCAGCGGGCCCGCCTACGAGCAGTACTTC.